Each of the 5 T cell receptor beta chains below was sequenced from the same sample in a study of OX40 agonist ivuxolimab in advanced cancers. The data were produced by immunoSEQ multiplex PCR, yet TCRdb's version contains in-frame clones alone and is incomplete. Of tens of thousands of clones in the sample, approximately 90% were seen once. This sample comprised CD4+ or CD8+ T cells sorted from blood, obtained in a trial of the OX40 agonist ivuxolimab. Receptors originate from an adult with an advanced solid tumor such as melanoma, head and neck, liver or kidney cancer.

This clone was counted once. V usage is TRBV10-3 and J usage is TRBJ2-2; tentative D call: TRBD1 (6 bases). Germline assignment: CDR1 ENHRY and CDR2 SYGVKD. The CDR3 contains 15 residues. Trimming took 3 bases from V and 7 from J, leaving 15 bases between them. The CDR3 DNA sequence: TGTGCCATCAGTGATGGGAGTACAGGGATCGGGGAGCTGTTTTTT. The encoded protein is CAISDGSTGIGELFF.

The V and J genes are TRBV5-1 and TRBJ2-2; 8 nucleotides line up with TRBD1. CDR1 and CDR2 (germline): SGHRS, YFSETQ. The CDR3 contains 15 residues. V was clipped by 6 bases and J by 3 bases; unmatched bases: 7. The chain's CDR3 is CASNRQGLYTGELFF. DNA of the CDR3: TGCGCCAGCAACCGACAGGGGTTATACACCGGGGAGCTGTTTTTT.

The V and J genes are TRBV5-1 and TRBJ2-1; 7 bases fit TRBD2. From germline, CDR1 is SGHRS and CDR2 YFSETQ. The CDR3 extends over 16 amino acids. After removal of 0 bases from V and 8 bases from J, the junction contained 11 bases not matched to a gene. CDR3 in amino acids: CASSLVLAESLDEQFF. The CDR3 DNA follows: TGCGCCAGCAGCTTGGTTCTAGCGGAGTCCTTGGATGAGCAGTTCTTC.

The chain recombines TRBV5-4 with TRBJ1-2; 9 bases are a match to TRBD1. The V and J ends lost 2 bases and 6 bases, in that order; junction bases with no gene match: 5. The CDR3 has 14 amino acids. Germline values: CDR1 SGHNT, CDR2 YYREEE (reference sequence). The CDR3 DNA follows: TGTGCCAGCAGCTTCACAGGGGGCGGAGATGGCTACACCTTC. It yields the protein CASSFTGGGDGYTF.

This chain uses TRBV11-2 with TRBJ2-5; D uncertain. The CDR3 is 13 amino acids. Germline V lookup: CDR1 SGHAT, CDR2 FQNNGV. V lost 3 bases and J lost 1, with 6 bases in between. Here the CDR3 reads CASSFSRQETQYF. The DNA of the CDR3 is TGTGCCAGCAGCTTTAGCCGCCAAGAGACCCAGTACTTC.